The 24 T cell receptor beta chains in this list originate from one sample, sequenced in a study of CD4 and CD8 cells across lung adenocarcinoma regions. TCRdb independently ran MiXCR on the PCR reads; one entry per CDR3 protein. The table has 15,000 to 20,000 distinct CDR3 sequences, 50% seen once. The sample taken for sequencing was CD8+ T cells from the margin of a lung tumor. These receptors were taken from a male donor with lung adenocarcinoma. The CD4 and CD8 labels of this study may be unreliable.

This chain uses TRBV10-3 with TRBJ2-2; 7 nucleotides agree with TRBD2. The CDR3 loop spans 17 amino acids. Germline V lookup: CDR1 ENHRY, CDR2 SYGVKD. The V and J ends lost 10 bases and 0 bases, in that order; junction bases with no gene match: 14. The CDR3 reads CASRDYDSFANTGELFF. The DNA of the CDR3 is TGTGCCAGCAGGGACTACGACTCGTTCGCGAACACCGGGGAGCTGTTTTTT.

The rearrangement uses TRBV11-2 and TRBJ2-1, with 8 bases identical to TRBD2. The CDR3 covers 16 residues. Trimming took 6 bases from V and 8 from J; bases not matched to a gene: 15. The V gene's germline CDR1 is SGHAT and CDR2 FQNNGV. The CDR3 DNA reads as TGTGCCAGCAGTACCGATCGGGAGGGGGGCGGGGATGAGCAGTTCTTC. Residues: CASSTDREGGGDEQFF. Supplemented by reference TRBV11-2 and TRBJ2-1, the full variable domain reads EAGVAQSPRYKIIEKRQSVAFWCNPISGHATLYWYQQILGQGPKLLIQFQNNGVVDDSQLPKDRFSAERLKGVDSTLKIQPAKLEDSAVYLCASSTDREGGGDEQFFGPGTRLTVL.

This clonotype was found many times. This rearrangement joins TRBV14 to TRBJ2-2; possible D gene TRBD2, 5 bases. Deletions cut 3 bases from V and 5 bases from J, with 10 bases between. CDR1 SGHDN and CDR2 FVKESK come from the germline V gene. CDR3 length: 14 residues. CDR3 bases: TGTGCCAGCAGCCAGAGGGTTGGAACCGGGGAGCTGTTTTTT. Encoded protein: CASSQRVGTGELFF.

This clonotype was observed many times. The DNA of the CDR3 is TGTGCCAGCAGCTTCCAGACTAGCGGGGAGACCCAGTACTTC. Encoded protein: CASSFQTSGETQYF. V and J are TRBV5-4 and TRBJ2-5; 10 nucleotides line up with TRBD2. CDR1 and CDR2 (germline): SGHNT, YYREEE (reference sequence). The J segment lost 5 bases and the V segment lost 2 bases, leaving 3 bases of the junction unmatched. The CDR3 totals 14 residues.

To note about this clonotype: The junction departs from germline at one end; a sequencing error may be responsible. This rearrangement joins TRBV5-1 to TRBJ2-1; no firm D call. Germline V CDR1 and CDR2: SGHRS, YFSETQ. CDR3 size: 13 residues. CDR3 in DNA: TGCGCCAGCAGCTTGTCAGGCTACTATGAGCAGTTCTTC. It codes for CASSLSGYYEQFF.

J is TRBJ2-1 and V is TRBV10-1; 8 nucleotides match TRBD2. The CDR3 is made up of 14 amino acids. Per the germline V gene, CDR1 is WNHNN and CDR2 is SYGVQD (reference sequence). V gave up 6 bases and J gave up 6 bases; unmatched junction bases: 7. The CDR3, as DNA: TGCGCCAGCAGCCCCGGGACTAGTGCCAATGAGCAGTTCTTC. This sequence encodes CASSPGTSANEQFF.

Concerning this clonotype: At one of its ends the junction is not consistent with the germline gene, which may arise from a read error. The chain joins TRBV6-5 to TRBJ2-3, with unresolved D. CDR1 is MNHEY and CDR2 is SVGAGI in the germline V gene. The CDR3 consists of 13 residues. The CDR3 here is CASSSGSWATRYF. The CDR3 DNA reads TGTGCCAGCAGTTCCGGGTCCTGGGCGACCCGGTATTTC.

This chain connects TRBV6-1 to TRBJ1-1; 9 positions agree with TRBD1. This CDR3 has 14 amino acids. The germline CDR1 and CDR2 sequences are MNHNS and SASEGT. V lost 5 bases to trimming and J lost 4 bases; unmatched junction nucleotides: 5. As DNA, the CDR3 is TGTGCCAGCAGTCGACAGGGGGTGGGCACTGAAGCTTTCTTT. This translates into CASSRQGVGTEAFF.

V usage is TRBV6-1 and J usage is TRBJ2-1; 9 bases are a match to TRBD1. Losses at the gene ends were 2 bases for V and 4 bases for J; bases not matched to a gene: 3. Germline loops: CDR1 MNHNS, CDR2 SASEGT. The length of the CDR3 is 15 residues. CDR3 bases: TGTGCCAGCAGTGAAAGGGACAGGGATTACAATGAGCAGTTCTTC. Protein: CASSERDRDYNEQFF.

This clonotype was counted many times. The chain carries TRBV7-2 and TRBJ2-1; D is perhaps TRBD1 or TRBD2 (5 bases each). Trimming took off 1 base at V and 8 bases at J, with 21 bases between the two ends. CDR3 length: 17 residues. Germline V gene data show CDR1 as SGHTA and CDR2 as FQGNSA. CDR3 bases: TGTGCCAGCAGCTTAGACGGGGCACAGCCGGGGCGGGATGAGCAGTTCTTC. Translated, it gives CASSLDGAQPGRDEQFF.

This chain connects TRBV3-1 to TRBJ2-3; the match to TRBD2 covers 9 bases. Germline V CDR1 and CDR2: LGHDT, YNNKEL (reference sequence). The CDR3 length is 16 residues. V lost 0 bases and J lost 4; bases outside the gene matches: 5. CDR3 nucleotide sequence: TGTGCCAGCAGCCAAGACGAGCGGGAGGAACCAGATACGCAGTATTTT. Protein sequence: CASSQDEREEPDTQYF.

Turning to this clonotype: At one end the junction does not follow the germline gene, possibly because of a read error. This chain uses TRBV6-1 with TRBJ2-3, with TRBD2 as a possible D gene (6 bases). The CDR3 consists of 15 residues. The V gene's germline CDR1 is MNHNS and CDR2 SASEGT. The CDR3 here is CARSIVGLAEDTQYF. The CDR3 DNA reads as TGTGCCAGGTCCATAGTGGGACTTGCGGAAGATACGCAGTATTTC.

For this clonotype: At one end the junction does not follow the germline gene, possibly because of a read error. V is TRBV6-1 and J is TRBJ2-4; maybe TRBD2 (6 bases). The germline V gene encodes CDR1 MNHNS and CDR2 SASEGT. The CDR3 loop spans 14 amino acids. CDR3 loop: CAGTGLGGKNTQYF. The DNA of the CDR3 is TGTGCCGGCACGGGGCTGGGAGGCAAAAACACGCAGTATTTC.

CDR3: CASSPDVSTGALAKNIQYF. DNA of the CDR3: TGCGCCAGCAGCCCCGACGTCTCGACAGGCGCCCTAGCCAAAAACATTCAGTACTTC. V is TRBV5-1 and J is TRBJ2-4, with D possibly matching TRBD1 (6 bases). The germline V gene encodes CDR1 SGHRS and CDR2 YFSETQ. The CDR3 runs 19 residues. With 4 bases removed from V and 0 bases from J, the gap between germline ends came to 23 bases.

In the case of this clonotype: The junction does not match germline at one end; this may be a read error. The chain couples TRBV19 to TRBJ2-4; tentatively, D is TRBD1 or TRBD2 (5 bases each). Germline V CDR1 and CDR2: LNHDA, SQIVND (reference sequence). The CDR3 contains 12 residues. CDR3: CASSSFGAPLDF. The CDR3 coding sequence is TGTGCCAGTAGTAGCTTCGGGGCCCCTTTGGACTTC.

As concerns this clonotype: One end of the junction does not line up with germline, which may come from a read error. The chain carries TRBV6-1 and TRBJ2-3, with 7 positions matching TRBD1. The germline V gene has CDR1 MNHNS and CDR2 SASEGT. The CDR3 extends over 16 amino acids. The CDR3 DNA sequence: TGTGCCAGCAGGGGCTTAGGGGGCAGTGGCACAGAGACGCAGTATTTT. Translating it yields CASRGLGGSGTETQYF.

This clonotype was picked up one time. The chain combines TRBV6-7 with TRBJ2-1; TRBD2 is a possible D gene (5 bases). The J call could be wrong; TRBJ2-5 is a better fit for the DNA end. TRBV6-7 carries the ORF label, with uncertain function. The CDR3 runs to 13 residues. DNA for the CDR3: TGTGCCAGCACCTCGACTATTCCGGAGACCCAGTACTTC. Protein sequence: CASTSTIPETQYF.

The chain recombines TRBV7-2 with TRBJ2-2, with a tentative D call TRBD2 (5 bases). The CDR3 extends over 15 amino acids. In germline, CDR1 is SGHTA, CDR2 FQGNSA. The V and J ends lost 2 bases and 4 bases respectively, with 11 bases between them. The CDR3 here is CASSLNPSGTGELFF. The CDR3 bases are TGTGCCAGCAGCTTAAATCCCAGCGGCACCGGGGAGCTGTTTTTT.

About this clonotype itself: At one end, the junction sequence differs from germline, possibly due to a read error. The chain employs TRBV6-1 and TRBJ2-5; possible D gene TRBD1, 5 bases. Germline V CDR1 and CDR2: MNHNS, SASEGT. This CDR3 is 14 amino acids long. The CDR3 region is CAGSGASDPETQYF. CDR3 DNA: TGTGCGGGCAGTGGGGCAAGTGACCCAGAGACCCAGTATTTC.

As concerns this clonotype: Germline and junction disagree at one end, which may indicate a read error. V is TRBV9 and J is TRBJ2-3, with TRBD2 matching over 7 bases. The germline gives CDR1 SGDLS, CDR2 YYNGEE. This CDR3 has 15 amino acids. The CDR3 coding sequence is TGTGCCAGCAGCGTAGGGCCTAGCGGCACAGACACGCAGTACTTT. This sequence encodes CASSVGPSGTDTQYF. The whole variable domain, filled in from reference TRBV9 and TRBJ2-3, reads DSGVTQTPKHLITATGQRVTLRCSPRSGDLSVYWYQQSLDQGLQFLIQYYNGEERAKGNILERFSAQQFPDLHSELNLSSLELGDSALYFCASSVGPSGTDTQYFGPGTRLTVL.

V usage is TRBV27 and J usage is TRBJ2-2, with 10 bases that match TRBD2. Per germline, CDR1 MNHEY and CDR2 SMNVEV (reference sequence). The CDR3 totals 16 residues. With 7 bases clipped from V and 6 bases from J, the junction kept 11 bases outside the gene matches. CDR3 residues: CASTPGRLAGAGELFF. In DNA, the CDR3 is TGTGCCAGCACCCCCGGGCGGCTAGCGGGAGCCGGGGAGCTGTTTTTT.

With regard to this clonotype: At one of its ends the junction is not consistent with the germline gene, which may arise from a read error. CDR3 in amino acids: CASSVAGPGAKNMQYF. The CDR3 DNA is TGTGCGAGCAGTGTAGCGGGGCCAGGAGCCAAGAATATGCAGTACTTC. J is TRBJ2-4 and V is TRBV6-1; TRBD2 aligns across 8 bases. This CDR3 has 16 residues. CDR1 MNHNS and CDR2 SASEGT come from the germline V gene.

This clonotype was seen a single time. The chain uses TRBV6-8 and TRBJ2-4, with a tentative D call TRBD1 (6 bases). V was trimmed by 0 bases and J by 13 bases, leaving 22 bases between them. The CDR3 is made up of 16 amino acids. Germline values: CDR1 MNHGY, CDR2 SAAAGT. CDR3 DNA sequence: TGTGCCAGCAGTTACTCGGGGGCGAGTGCCAAAAACACGCAGTACTTC. Translated: CASSYSGASAKNTQYF.

On this clonotype itself: The junction does not match germline at one end; this may be a read error. This chain connects TRBV10-1 to TRBJ2-4, with D perhaps TRBD2 (6 bases). Germline loops: CDR1 WNHNN, CDR2 SYGVQD (reference sequence). This CDR3 has 14 residues. The CDR3 here is CASTGECATDTQYF. CDR3 bases: TGCGCCAGCACGGGGGAGTGTGCCACAGATACGCAGTATTTC.